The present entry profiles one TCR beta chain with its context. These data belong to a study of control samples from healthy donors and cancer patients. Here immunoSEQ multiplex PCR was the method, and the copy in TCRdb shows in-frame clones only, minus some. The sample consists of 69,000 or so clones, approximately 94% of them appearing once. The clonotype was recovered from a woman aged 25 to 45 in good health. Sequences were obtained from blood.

CDR3: CASSLPAENYGYTF. The CDR3 bases are TGCGCCAGCAGCTTGCCGGCCGAAAACTATGGCTACACCTTC. J is TRBJ1-2 and V is TRBV5-1; no clear D gene. The CDR3 loop spans 14 amino acids. Germline CDR1 is SGHRS and CDR2 is YFSETQ. The V and J ends lost 1 base and 2 bases respectively, with 9 bases between them.